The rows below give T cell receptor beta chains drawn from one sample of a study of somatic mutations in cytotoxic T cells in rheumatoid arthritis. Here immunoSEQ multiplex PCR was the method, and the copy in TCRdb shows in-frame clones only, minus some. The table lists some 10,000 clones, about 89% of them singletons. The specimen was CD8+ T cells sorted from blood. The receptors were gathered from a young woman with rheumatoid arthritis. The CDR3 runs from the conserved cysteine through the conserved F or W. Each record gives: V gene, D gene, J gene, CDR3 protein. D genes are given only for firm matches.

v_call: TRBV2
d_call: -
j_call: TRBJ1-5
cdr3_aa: CASSVGSQGTHQPQHF

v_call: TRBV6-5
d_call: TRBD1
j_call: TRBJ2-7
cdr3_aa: CASSYFGTGTYEQYF

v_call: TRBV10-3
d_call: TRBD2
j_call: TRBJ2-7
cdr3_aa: CASKGEALAGVYEQYF

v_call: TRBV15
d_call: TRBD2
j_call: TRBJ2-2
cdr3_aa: CATSRDRGSGRTGELFF

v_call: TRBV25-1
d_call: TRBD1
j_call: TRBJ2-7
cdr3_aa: CASSVGGTGGSDEQYF

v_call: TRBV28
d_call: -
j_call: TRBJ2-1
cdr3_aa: CASSPPLELEVNEQFF

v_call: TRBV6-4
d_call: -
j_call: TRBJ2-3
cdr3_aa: CASSESSTDTQYF

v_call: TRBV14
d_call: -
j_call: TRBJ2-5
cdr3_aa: CASSHGGGMETQYF

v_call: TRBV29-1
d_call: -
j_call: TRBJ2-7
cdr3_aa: CSVEGGKNGGTYEQYF

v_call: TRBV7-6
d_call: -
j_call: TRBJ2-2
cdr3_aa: CASSSPQGGELFF

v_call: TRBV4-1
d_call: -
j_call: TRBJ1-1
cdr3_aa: CASSLLDWNTEAFF

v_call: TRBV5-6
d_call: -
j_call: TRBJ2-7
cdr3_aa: CASSTFGPYEQYF

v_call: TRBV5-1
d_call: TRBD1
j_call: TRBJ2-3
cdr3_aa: CASSFVDRDPDTQYF

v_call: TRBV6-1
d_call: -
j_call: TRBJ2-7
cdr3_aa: CASSDPVAGGYDEQYF

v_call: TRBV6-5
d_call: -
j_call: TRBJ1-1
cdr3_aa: CASILGGTEAFF

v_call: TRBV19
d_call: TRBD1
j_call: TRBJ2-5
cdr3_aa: CASSPGQGAETQYF

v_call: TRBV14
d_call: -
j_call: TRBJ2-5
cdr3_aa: CASSPSQAWETQYF

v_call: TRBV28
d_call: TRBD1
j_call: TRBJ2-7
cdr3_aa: CASSHRQGAFSEQYF

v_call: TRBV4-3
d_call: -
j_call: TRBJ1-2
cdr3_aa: CASSPHAPWGPYGYTF

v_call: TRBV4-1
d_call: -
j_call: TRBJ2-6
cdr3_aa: CASSLGANGANVLTF

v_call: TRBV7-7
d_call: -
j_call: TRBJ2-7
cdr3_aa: CASSPVGGFEQYF

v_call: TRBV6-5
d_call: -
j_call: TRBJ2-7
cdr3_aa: CASTIPGLYEQYF

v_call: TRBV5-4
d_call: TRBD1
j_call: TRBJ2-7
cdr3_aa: CASSVRGHDEQYF

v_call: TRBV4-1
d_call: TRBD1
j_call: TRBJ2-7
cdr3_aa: CASSPFSGTAYEQYF

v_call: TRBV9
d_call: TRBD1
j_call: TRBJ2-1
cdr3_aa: CASSVAIDRGTGKGEQFF

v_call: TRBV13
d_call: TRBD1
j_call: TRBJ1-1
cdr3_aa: CASRHLKGATEAFF

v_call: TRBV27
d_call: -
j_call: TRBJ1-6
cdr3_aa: CASSLTGGNSPLHF

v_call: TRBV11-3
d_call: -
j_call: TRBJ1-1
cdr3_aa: CASSLPGLNTEAFF

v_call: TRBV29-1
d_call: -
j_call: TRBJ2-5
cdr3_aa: CSVLAWEETQYF

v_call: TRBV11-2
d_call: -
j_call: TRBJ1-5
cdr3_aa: CASSPQGWSNQPQHF

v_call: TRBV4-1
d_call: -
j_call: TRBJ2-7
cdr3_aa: CASSQPESSYEQYF

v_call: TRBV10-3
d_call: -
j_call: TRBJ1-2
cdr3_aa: CAISEPVSDTPGYTF

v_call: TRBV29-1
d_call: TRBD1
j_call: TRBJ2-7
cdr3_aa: CSAGTASYEQYF

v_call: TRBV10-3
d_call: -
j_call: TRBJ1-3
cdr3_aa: CAISGQTQFSGNTIYF

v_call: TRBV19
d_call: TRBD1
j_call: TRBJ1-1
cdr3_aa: CASSMGQPNTEAFF

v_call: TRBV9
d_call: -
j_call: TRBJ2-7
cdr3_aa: CASSAVRYEQYF

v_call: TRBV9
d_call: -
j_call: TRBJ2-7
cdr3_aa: CASSLGGGDGYEQYF

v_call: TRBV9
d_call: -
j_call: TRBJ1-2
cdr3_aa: CASSASGGYTF

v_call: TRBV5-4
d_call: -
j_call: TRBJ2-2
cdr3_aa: CASSLDSSNTGELFF

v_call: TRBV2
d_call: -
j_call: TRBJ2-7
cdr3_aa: CASSEGGAYEQYF

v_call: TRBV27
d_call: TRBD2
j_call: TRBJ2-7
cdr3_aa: CASSLSGTSGTYEQYF

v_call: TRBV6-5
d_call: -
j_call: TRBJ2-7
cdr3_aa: CASSYSGEQYF

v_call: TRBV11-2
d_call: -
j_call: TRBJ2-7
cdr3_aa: CASSSRRDPYEQYF

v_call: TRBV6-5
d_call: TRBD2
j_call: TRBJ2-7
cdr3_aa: CASSYLSGGEQYF

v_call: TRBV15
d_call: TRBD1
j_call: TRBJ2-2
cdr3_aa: CATSRGDRGPTGELFF

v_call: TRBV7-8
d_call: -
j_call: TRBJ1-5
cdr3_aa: CASSYLVSDSNQPQHF

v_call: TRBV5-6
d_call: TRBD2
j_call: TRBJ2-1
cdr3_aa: CASSFGGGSEQFF

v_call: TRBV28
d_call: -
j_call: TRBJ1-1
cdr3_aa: CASSSLPGEAFF

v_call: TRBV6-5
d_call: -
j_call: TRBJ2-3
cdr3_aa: CASSYPGGTPDTQYF

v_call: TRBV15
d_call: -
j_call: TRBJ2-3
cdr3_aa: CATSRDPGAFDDTQYF

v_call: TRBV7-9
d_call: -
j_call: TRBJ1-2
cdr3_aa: CASSSSRPLANYGYTF

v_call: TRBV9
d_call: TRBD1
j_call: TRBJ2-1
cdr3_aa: CASSVSTGVNEQFF